These T cell receptor beta chains were read from a single sample in a study of shared clonotypes between healthy human individuals. The repertoire was sequenced with immunoSEQ multiplex PCR; TCRdb's copy has only in-frame clones and lacks some. In the table there are hundreds of thousands of clones, around 95% of which are singletons. The sample consisted of naive CD8+ T cells sorted from blood. The receptors stem from a woman aged 25 to 39 in good health. Each CDR3 is given with its conserved first and last residue. Each record gives: J gene, clone size, V gene, D gene, CDR3 DNA, CDR3 protein. A D gene is named only where the DNA matches it firmly. Size values are once, few and many counts, or a class for expanded clones, and some rows have none.

J: TRBJ2-1; size: .; V: TRBV15; D: .; DNA: TGTGCCACCAGGTTGGAAGGAGAGGGGACCTACAATGAGCAGTTCTTC; CDR3: CATRLEGEGTYNEQFF
J: TRBJ1-5; size: .; V: TRBV28; D: .; DNA: TGTGCCAGCAGTCTCCACAGACGGTCCCTTTTTAGTAGCAATCAGCCCCAGCATTTT; CDR3: CASSLHRRSLFSSNQPQHF
J: TRBJ1-5; size: .; V: TRBV23-1; D: TRBD1; DNA: TGCGCCGCGGGGGCCAGGGGGCTGTGCAATCAGCCCCAGCATTTT; CDR3: CAAGARGLCNQPQHF
J: TRBJ1-1; size: once; V: TRBV11-2; D: .; DNA: TGTGCCAGCAAACCCGTTATGAACACTGAAGCTTTCTTT; CDR3: CASKPVMNTEAFF
J: TRBJ2-2; size: once; V: TRBV28; D: .; DNA: TGTGCCAGCAGTCTACCGGACTACATGAACACCGGGGAGCTGTTTTTT; CDR3: CASSLPDYMNTGELFF
J: TRBJ2-7; size: .; V: TRBV6-5; D: .; DNA: TGTGCCAGCAGTCAACATGTTTTTTACGAGCAGTACTTC; CDR3: CASSQHVFYEQYF
J: TRBJ2-7; size: .; V: TRBV4-1; D: .; DNA: TGCGCCAGCAGCCAAGAAGGGCCCTACGAGCAGTACTTC; CDR3: CASSQEGPYEQYF
J: TRBJ2-1; size: .; V: TRBV6-5; D: .; DNA: TGTGCCAGCATTGGACGTAGAGCGAATGAGCAGTTCTTC; CDR3: CASIGRRANEQFF
J: TRBJ2-7; size: .; V: TRBV30; D: .; DNA: TGTGCCTGGAGCCCGGAGGGGGGCGAGCAGTACTTC; CDR3: CAWSPEGGEQYF
J: TRBJ2-5; size: .; V: TRBV30; D: .; DNA: TGTGCCTGGAGTGCCGAATCGGGACTCCTAGAGAAGACCCAGTACTTC; CDR3: CAWSAESGLLEKTQYF
J: TRBJ1-1; size: few; V: TRBV29-1; D: TRBD1; DNA: TGCAGCGGTACAGGGGCTACTGAAGCTTTCTTT; CDR3: CSGTGATEAFF
J: TRBJ2-7; size: .; V: TRBV29-1; D: .; DNA: TGCAGCGTTGACCGGGATGGCGAGCAGTACTTC; CDR3: CSVDRDGEQYF
J: TRBJ1-1; size: few; V: TRBV27; D: .; DNA: TGTGCCAGCAGTGACAACGGGGTTGAAGCTTTCTTT; CDR3: CASSDNGVEAFF
J: TRBJ2-7; size: .; V: TRBV6-1; D: .; DNA: TGTGCCAGCGCGCCAGGACTGTACGAGCAGTACTTC; CDR3: CASAPGLYEQYF
J: TRBJ2-7; size: once; V: TRBV27; D: .; DNA: TGTGCCAGCAGTTCGGGCGGCCTCGAGCAGTACTTC; CDR3: CASSSGGLEQYF
J: TRBJ2-7; size: .; V: TRBV13; D: .; DNA: TGTGCCAGCAGCCAGGGACAAGCCGGGTACGAGCAGTACTTC; CDR3: CASSQGQAGYEQYF
J: TRBJ1-1; size: .; V: TRBV14; D: .; DNA: TGTGCCAGCAGCCAGGGGATCGTTCGCACTGAAGCTTTCTTT; CDR3: CASSQGIVRTEAFF
J: TRBJ2-7; size: .; V: TRBV25-1; D: .; DNA: TGTGCCAGCAGTGACAGGGGGGACTACGAGCAGTACTTC; CDR3: CASSDRGDYEQYF
J: TRBJ2-5; size: .; V: TRBV2; D: TRBD2; DNA: TGTGCCAGCAGAGCCTGGACTAGCAAGAGGTTAGAGACCCAGTACTTC; CDR3: CASRAWTSKRLETQYF
J: TRBJ2-7; size: .; V: TRBV5-1; D: .; DNA: TGCGCCAGCAGCTCACCGGACAAATACGAGCAGTACTTC; CDR3: CASSSPDKYEQYF
J: TRBJ2-1; size: .; V: TRBV5-1; D: .; DNA: .; CDR3: CASSLVGSSSGQFF
J: TRBJ2-7; size: .; V: TRBV7-8; D: .; DNA: TGTGCCAGCAGCGCAAGCGGAGATTACGAGCAGTACTTC; CDR3: CASSASGDYEQYF
J: TRBJ2-1; size: .; V: TRBV7-9; D: .; DNA: TGTGCCAGCAGCCCGACTAGTTACGTAAGCCATGAGCAGTTCTTC; CDR3: CASSPTSYVSHEQFF
J: TRBJ2-7; size: .; V: TRBV28; D: TRBD1; DNA: TGTGCCAGCAGTTCTTGGACAGGGGATGGGGAGCAGTACTTC; CDR3: CASSSWTGDGEQYF
J: TRBJ1-1; size: .; V: TRBV2; D: .; DNA: TGTGCCAGCAGTGAGACAGCGGCGAACACTGAAGCTTTCTTT; CDR3: CASSETAANTEAFF
J: TRBJ2-1; size: .; V: TRBV7-9; D: .; DNA: TGTGCCAGCAGCTTTATCCGGGGTAATGAGCAGTTCTTC; CDR3: CASSFIRGNEQFF